One sample yielded the 15 T cell receptor beta chains listed below, sequenced in a study of cytomegalovirus exposure and HLA in healthy donors (TCRdb year 2017). Library method: the immunoSEQ multiplex PCR assay. For the multiplex PCR, a mixture combining 60 forward primers for TCR Vbeta segments and 13 reverse primers for TCR Jbeta segments was used. TCRdb took this table from immuneACCESS and kept in-frame rearrangements with V and J called. Such tables lack part of the clones; where checked against another copy, unresolved V genes explain under half of the gap, and the rest is unexplained. This sample holds 100,000 to 150,000 clones; about 81% were observed only once. 9% to 9.5% of the sample goes to the ten largest clones. Sequencing used PBMCs. Source of these receptors: a woman in her forties or fifties in good health and CMV-seropositive.

The chain recombines TRBV10-3 with TRBJ1-6; a possible D gene is TRBD1 (6 bases). CDR1 is ENHRY and CDR2 is SYGVKD in the germline V gene. Trimming left V 4 bases short and J 9 bases short, with 13 bases between. This CDR3 is built from 14 residues. The CDR3 coding sequence is TGTGCCATCAGTGTAGGGGGGGCAATTTCACCCCTCCACTTT. Protein product: CAISVGGAISPLHF.

Remarks on this clone: The junction and the germline gene differ at one end; a read error may be behind it. The V call is TRBV15, the J call TRBJ2-7; D is possibly TRBD2 (5 bases). Germline CDR1 and CDR2: LNHNV and YYDKDF (reference sequence). CDR3 length equals 12 residues. DNA for the CDR3: TGTGCCACCAGCAGAGCAGCGGCGGACCGTCACTTC. Translating gives CATSRAAADRHF.

The table lists this clone with a count of one. J is TRBJ2-5 and V is TRBV14, with 14 bases lining up with TRBD2. In germline, CDR1 is SGHDN, CDR2 FVKESK. V was clipped by 1 base and J by 5 bases; unmatched bases: 6. The CDR3 has 17 amino acids. CDR3 sequence reads: CASSQGLAGGPGETQYF. As DNA, the CDR3 is TGTGCCAGCAGCCAAGGACTAGCGGGAGGGCCCGGGGAGACCCAGTACTTC.

This chain uses TRBV29-1 with TRBJ1-4; tentatively, D is TRBD1 (5 bases). CDR3 length: 14 residues. The ends were cut back, 7 bases at V and 10 bases at J, with 22 bases in the middle. The V gene's germline CDR1 is SQVTM and CDR2 ANQGSEA. This chain's CDR3 is CSAGIGTPLRKLFF. In nucleotides, the CDR3 is TGCAGCGCCGGGATCGGGACTCCTCTGCGAAAACTGTTTTTT.

This clone was detected only a few times. The chain has TRBV5-1 and TRBJ1-5; the match to TRBD1 covers 9 bases. The CDR3 contains 14 residues. Germline CDR1 SGHRS, CDR2 YFSETQ. The junction had 6 bases not matched to a gene; V was cut back by 4 bases and J by 7 bases. CDR3 sequence reads: CASSVGQGGQPQHF. The CDR3 DNA follows: TGCGCCAGCAGCGTGGGACAGGGAGGCCAGCCCCAGCATTTT.

This clone was recorded once. The CDR3 region has the DNA TGTGCCAGCAGCTTAGCTATGAGTAACTATGGCTACACCTTC. Encoded protein: CASSLAMSNYGYTF. This rearrangement joins TRBV11-2 to TRBJ1-2, with D unclear. CDR1 SGHAT and CDR2 FQNNGV come from the germline V gene. This CDR3 region has 14 residues. Trimming shortened V by 1 base and J by 1 base, and 7 bases separated the two germline ends.

This clone was counted between two and nine times. The chain employs TRBV30 and TRBJ2-5; D not certain. CDR1 and CDR2 (germline): GTSNPN, SVGIG (reference sequence). The CDR3 runs to 11 residues. Trimming pared 3 bases from V and 6 bases from J, leaving 8 bases between. The CDR3: CAWSQLQTQYF. The CDR3 DNA reads TGTGCCTGGAGCCAACTACAGACCCAGTACTTC. The complete variable domain, with remaining parts taken from reference TRBV30 and TRBJ2-5, reads SQTIHQWPATLVQPVGSPLSLECTVEGTSNPNLYWYRQAAGRGLQLLFYSVGIGQISSEVPQNLSASRPQDRQFILSSKKLLLSDSGFYLCAWSQLQTQYFGPGTRLLVL.

This chain joins TRBV11-3 and TRBJ2-3; 9 bases are shared with TRBD1. The CDR3 consists of 16 residues. V was pared by 1 base and J by 5 bases, with 7 bases of the junction left unmatched. CDR1 is SGHNT, CDR2 YENEEA, per germline. Here the CDR3 DNA reads TGTGCCAGCAGCTTAGTGGGACAGGGCCGGGTAGATACGCAGTATTTT. Amino acid sequence: CASSLVGQGRVDTQYF.

The V call is TRBV11-2, the J call TRBJ2-2, with a possible D match to TRBD2 (5 bases). Germline CDR1 SGHAT, CDR2 FQNNGV. The CDR3 runs 15 residues. The germline V and J ends were trimmed by 5 bases and 2 bases, with 12 bases remaining between them. CDR3 sequence: CASSPIRGNTGELFF. The CDR3 bases are TGTGCCAGCAGCCCGATCCGGGGTAACACCGGGGAGCTGTTTTTT.

This chain joins TRBV10-3 and TRBJ1-1, with D maybe TRBD1 (5 bases). V lost 6 bases, J lost 1 base, and 12 bases lay in between. Germline CDR1 ENHRY, CDR2 SYGVKD. The CDR3 runs to 14 residues. The CDR3 loop is CAIREYTGNTEAFF. For the CDR3, the DNA is TGTGCCATCAGGGAATACACAGGGAACACTGAAGCTTTCTTT.

This clone was detected once. A read error may produce the germline difference seen at one junction end. The CDR3: CANPGLNNERYF. In nucleotides, the CDR3 is TGTGCCAACCCGGGACTGAACAACGAGCGGTACTTC. V and J are TRBV6-5 and TRBJ2-7; maybe TRBD2 (6 bases). CDR3 length: 12 residues. Looked up from germline, CDR1 is MNHEY and CDR2 is SVGAGI.

CDR3 region: CASSLDRDQPQHF. The CDR3 coding sequence is TGTGCCAGCAGCTTAGACAGGGATCAGCCCCAGCATTTT. V gene TRBV7-3 combines with J gene TRBJ1-5; 7 bases map to TRBD1. CDR1 SGHTA and CDR2 FQGTGA come from the germline V gene. V was pared by 2 bases and J by 5 bases, with 0 bases of the junction left unmatched. This CDR3 contains 13 residues.

This clone occurred once. V usage is TRBV5-4 and J usage is TRBJ2-1; D unclear. Trimming took off 3 bases at V and 4 bases at J, with 5 bases between the two ends. Germline CDR1 and CDR2: SGHNT and YYREEE (reference sequence). The CDR3 runs to 12 residues. CDR3 DNA sequence: TGTGCCAGCAGCTATTCTTACAATGAGCAGTTCTTC. It translates to CASSYSYNEQFF.

J is TRBJ2-2 and V is TRBV27, with 7 bases aligning to TRBD2. Germline CDR1 reads MNHEY; CDR2 reads SMNVEV (reference sequence). The CDR3 is 16 residues long. Trimming cost V 2 bases and J 4 bases; bases outside gene matches: 7. CDR3 in DNA: TGTGCCAGCAGTTTAAAGTCTAGCGGATTCACCGGGGAGCTGTTTTTT. Amino acid sequence: CASSLKSSGFTGELFF.

The chain carries TRBV11-2 and TRBJ2-3; 8 positions agree with TRBD1. V gave up 4 bases and J gave up 0 bases; unmatched junction bases: 3. The CDR3 spans 15 residues. Germline V gene sequence: CDR1 SGHAT, CDR2 FQNNGV. The CDR3 loop reads CASSYWTGSTDTQYF. Here the CDR3 DNA reads TGTGCCAGCAGCTACTGGACAGGGAGCACAGATACGCAGTATTTT.